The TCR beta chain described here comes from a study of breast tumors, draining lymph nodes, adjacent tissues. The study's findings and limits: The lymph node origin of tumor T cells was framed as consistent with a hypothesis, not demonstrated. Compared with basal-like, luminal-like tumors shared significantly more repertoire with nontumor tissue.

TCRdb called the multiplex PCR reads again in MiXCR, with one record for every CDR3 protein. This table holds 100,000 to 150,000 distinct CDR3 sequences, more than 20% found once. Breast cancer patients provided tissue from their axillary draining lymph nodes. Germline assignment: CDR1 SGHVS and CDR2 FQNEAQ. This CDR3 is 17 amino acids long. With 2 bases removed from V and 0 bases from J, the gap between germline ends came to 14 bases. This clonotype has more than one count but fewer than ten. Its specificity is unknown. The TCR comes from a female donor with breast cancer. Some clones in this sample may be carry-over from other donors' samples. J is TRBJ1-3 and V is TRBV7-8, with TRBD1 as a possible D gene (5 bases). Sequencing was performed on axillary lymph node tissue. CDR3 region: CASSLTGLLTSGNTIYF. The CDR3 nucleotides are TGTGCCAGCAGCTTAACGGGGCTATTAACCTCTGGAAACACCATATATTTT.